This entry features one TCR beta chain sequence. V trimming: 10 bases; J trimming: 6 bases; junction bases outside the gene matches: 11. The CDR3 consists of 13 residues. Germline CDR1 is MDHEN and CDR2 is SYDVKM. This sample is part of a study of cytomegalovirus exposure and HLA in healthy donors. The PCR was carried out with 60 Vbeta primers and 13 Jbeta primers. The table came from immunoSEQ multiplex PCR; TCRdb's copy has only in-frame clones and leaves some out. The sample lists approximately 150,000 clones, 76% occurring once. This sequence joins TRBV28 and TRBJ2-7; 8 bases agree with TRBD2. This sequence originates from a male donor in good health and CMV-seronegative. The specimen sequenced was PBMCs. CDR3 in DNA: TGTGCCATCATCTTCAGCGGGAGTGGCGAGCAGTACTTC. Its protein product is CAIIFSGSGEQYF.